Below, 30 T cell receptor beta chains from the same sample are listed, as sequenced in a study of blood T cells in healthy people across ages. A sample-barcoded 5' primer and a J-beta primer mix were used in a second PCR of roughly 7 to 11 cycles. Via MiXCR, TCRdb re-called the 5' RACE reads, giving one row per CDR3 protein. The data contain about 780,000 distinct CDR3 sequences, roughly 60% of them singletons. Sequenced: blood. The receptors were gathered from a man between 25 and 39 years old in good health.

For the CDR3, the DNA is TGCAGTGCTACCAACCTGGACAGCCCTAGCACAGATACGCAGTATTTT. Protein product: CSATNLDSPSTDTQYF. This sequence joins TRBV20-1 and TRBJ2-3; D perhaps matches TRBD1 (6 bases). The CDR3 covers 16 residues. Germline assignment: CDR1 DFQATT and CDR2 SNEGSKA (reference sequence). Trimming took off 4 bases at V and 0 bases at J, with 17 bases between the two ends.

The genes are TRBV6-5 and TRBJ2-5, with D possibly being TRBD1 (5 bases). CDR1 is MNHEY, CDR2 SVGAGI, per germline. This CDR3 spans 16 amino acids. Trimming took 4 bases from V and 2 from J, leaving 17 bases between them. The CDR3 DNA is TGTGCCAGCAGTTCCCCGTCCGGGCGGACACAAGAGACCCAGTACTTC. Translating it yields CASSSPSGRTQETQYF.

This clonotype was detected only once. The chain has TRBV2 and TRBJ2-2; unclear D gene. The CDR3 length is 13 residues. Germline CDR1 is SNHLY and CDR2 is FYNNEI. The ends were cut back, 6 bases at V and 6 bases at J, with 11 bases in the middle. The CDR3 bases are TGTGCCAGCAGCGGGCCCGAGGCCGGGGAGCTGTTTTTT. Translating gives CASSGPEAGELFF. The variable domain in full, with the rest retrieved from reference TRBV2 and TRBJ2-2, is EPEVTQTPSHQVTQMGQEVILRCVPISNHLYFYWYRQILGQKVEFLVSFYNNEISEKSEIFDDQFSVERPDGSNFTLKIRSTKLEDSAMYFCASSGPEAGELFFGEGSRLTVL.

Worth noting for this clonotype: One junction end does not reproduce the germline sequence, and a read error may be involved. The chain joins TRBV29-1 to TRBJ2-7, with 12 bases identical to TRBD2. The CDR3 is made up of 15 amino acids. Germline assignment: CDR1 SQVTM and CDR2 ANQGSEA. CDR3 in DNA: TGCAGCGTGGAAGGACTAGCGGGAACTTCCTACGAGCAGTACTTC. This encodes CSVEGLAGTSYEQYF.

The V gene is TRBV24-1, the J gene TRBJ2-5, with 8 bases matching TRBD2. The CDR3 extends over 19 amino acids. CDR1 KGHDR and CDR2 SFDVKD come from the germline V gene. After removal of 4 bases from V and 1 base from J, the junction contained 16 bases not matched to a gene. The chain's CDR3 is CATSDPFVTNGGAQETQYF. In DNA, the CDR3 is TGTGCCACCAGTGACCCATTTGTCACCAACGGGGGGGCCCAAGAGACCCAGTACTTC.

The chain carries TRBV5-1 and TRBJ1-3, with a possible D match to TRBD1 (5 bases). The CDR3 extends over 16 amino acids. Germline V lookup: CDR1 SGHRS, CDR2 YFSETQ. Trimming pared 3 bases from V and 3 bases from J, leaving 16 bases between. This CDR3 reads CASSWDGGQDGNTIYF. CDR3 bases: TGCGCCAGCAGCTGGGACGGTGGACAAGATGGAAACACCATATATTTT.

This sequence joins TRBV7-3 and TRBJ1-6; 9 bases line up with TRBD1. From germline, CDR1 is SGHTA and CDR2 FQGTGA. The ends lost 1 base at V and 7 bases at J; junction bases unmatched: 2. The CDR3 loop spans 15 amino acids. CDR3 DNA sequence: TGTGCCAGCAGCTTAAGGGGGACAGGGAATTCACCCCTCCACTTT. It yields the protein CASSLRGTGNSPLHF. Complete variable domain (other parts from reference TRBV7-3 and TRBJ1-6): GAGVSQTPSNKVTEKGKYVELRCDPISGHTALYWYRQSLGQGPEFLIYFQGTGAADDSGLPNDRFFAVRPEGSVSTLKIQRTERGDSAVYLCASSLRGTGNSPLHFGNGTRLTVT.

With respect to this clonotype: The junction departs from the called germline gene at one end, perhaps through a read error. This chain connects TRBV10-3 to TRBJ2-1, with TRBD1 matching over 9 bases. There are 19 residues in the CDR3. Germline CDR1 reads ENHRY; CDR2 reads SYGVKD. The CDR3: CAISDWGQGKGSSYNEQFF. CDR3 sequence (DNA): TGTGCCATCAGTGACTGGGGACAGGGAAAGGGGAGCTCCTACAATGAGCAATTCTTC.

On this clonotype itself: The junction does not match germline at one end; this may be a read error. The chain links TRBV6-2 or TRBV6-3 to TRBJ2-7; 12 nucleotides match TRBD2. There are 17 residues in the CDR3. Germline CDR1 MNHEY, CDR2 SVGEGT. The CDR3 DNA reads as TGTGCCGGCAGTTCCGCGACTAGCGGGGGACGCTCCTACGAGCAGTACTTC. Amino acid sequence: CAGSSATSGGRSYEQYF.

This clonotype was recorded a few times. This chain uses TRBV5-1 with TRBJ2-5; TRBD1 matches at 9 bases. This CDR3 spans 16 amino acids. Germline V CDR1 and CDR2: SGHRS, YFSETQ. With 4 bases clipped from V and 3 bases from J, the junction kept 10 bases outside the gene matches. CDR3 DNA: TGCGCCAGCAGCAATCGCCGTCGACAGGGGGAAGAGACCCAGTACTTC. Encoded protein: CASSNRRRQGEETQYF.

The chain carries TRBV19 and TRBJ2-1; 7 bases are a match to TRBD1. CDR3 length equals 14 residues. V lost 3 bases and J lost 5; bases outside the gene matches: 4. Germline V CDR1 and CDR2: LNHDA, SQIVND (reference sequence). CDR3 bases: TGTGCCAGTAGTATGGGGACAGCTAACAATGAGCAGTTCTTC. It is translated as CASSMGTANNEQFF.

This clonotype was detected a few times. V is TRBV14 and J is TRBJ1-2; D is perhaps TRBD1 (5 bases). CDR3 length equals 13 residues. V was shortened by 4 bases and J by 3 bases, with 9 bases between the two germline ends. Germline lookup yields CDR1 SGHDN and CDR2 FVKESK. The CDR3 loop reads CASSPGPYYGYTF. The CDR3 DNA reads TGTGCCAGCAGCCCGGGGCCTTACTATGGCTACACCTTC.

The chain's CDR3 is CATSDLANTDTQYF. The DNA for the CDR3 is TGTGCCACCAGTGATTTAGCCAACACAGATACGCAGTATTTT. V usage is TRBV24-1 and J usage is TRBJ2-3; D unclear. Per the germline V gene, CDR1 is KGHDR and CDR2 is SFDVKD. The CDR3 covers 14 residues. Trimming removed 1 base from V and 2 bases from J, with 6 bases in between.

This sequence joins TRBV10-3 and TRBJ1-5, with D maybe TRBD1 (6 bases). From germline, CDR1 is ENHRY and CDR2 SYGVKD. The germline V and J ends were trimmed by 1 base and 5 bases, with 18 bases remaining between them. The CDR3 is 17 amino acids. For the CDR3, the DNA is TGTGCCATCAGTGAGTTTTGGGACACGGGAGCCTATCAGCCCCAGCATTTT. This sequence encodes CAISEFWDTGAYQPQHF.

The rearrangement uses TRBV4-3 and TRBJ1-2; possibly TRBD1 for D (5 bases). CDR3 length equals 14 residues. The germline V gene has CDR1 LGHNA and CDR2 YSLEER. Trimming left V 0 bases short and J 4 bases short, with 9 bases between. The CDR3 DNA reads TGCGCCAGCAGCCAAGAAATCCAGGGCTATGGCTACACCTTC. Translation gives CASSQEIQGYGYTF.

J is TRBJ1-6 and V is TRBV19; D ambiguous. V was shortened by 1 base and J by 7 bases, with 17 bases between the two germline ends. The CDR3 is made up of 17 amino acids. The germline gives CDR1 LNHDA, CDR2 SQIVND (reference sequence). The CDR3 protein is CASSIVLVQIRNSPLHF. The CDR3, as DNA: TGTGCCAGTAGTATAGTGCTGGTACAGATAAGGAATTCACCCCTCCACTTT.

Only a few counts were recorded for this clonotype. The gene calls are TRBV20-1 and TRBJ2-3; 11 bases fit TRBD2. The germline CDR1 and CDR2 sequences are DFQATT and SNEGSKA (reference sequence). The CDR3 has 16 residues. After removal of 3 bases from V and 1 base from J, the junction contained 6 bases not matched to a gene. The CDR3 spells CSARPILAGGTDTQYF. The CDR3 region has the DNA TGCAGTGCTAGGCCAATACTAGCGGGGGGCACAGATACGCAGTATTTT.

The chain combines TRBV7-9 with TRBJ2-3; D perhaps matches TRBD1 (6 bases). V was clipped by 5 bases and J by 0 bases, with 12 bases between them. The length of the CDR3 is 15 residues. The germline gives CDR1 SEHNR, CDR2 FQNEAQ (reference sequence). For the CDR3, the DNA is TGTGCCAGCAGCACCGGACAGTCTAGCACAGATACGCAGTATTTT. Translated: CASSTGQSSTDTQYF.

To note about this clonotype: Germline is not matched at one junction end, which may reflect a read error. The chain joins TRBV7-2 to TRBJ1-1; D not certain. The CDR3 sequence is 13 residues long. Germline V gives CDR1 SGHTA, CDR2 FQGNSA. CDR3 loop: CAGSPRKNTEAFF. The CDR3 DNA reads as TGTGCCGGCAGCCCTAGGAAGAACACTGAAGCTTTCTTT.

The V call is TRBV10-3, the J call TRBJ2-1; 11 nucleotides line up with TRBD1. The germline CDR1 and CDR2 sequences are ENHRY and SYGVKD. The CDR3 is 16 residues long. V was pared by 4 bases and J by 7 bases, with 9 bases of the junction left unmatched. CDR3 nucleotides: TGTGCCATCAGTGGCCCCGGGACAGGGGGTTATAATGAGCAGTTCTTC. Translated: CAISGPGTGGYNEQFF.

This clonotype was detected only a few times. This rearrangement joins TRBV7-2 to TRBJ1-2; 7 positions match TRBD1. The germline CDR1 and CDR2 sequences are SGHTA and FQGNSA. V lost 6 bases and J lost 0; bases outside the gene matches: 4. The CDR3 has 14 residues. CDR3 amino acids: CASSHTGANYGYTF. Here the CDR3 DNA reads TGTGCCAGCAGTCATACAGGGGCTAACTATGGCTACACCTTC.

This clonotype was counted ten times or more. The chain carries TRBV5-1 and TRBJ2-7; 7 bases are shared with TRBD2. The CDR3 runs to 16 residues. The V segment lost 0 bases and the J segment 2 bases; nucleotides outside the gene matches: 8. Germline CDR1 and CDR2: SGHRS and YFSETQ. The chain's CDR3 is CASSLEAAGSTYEQYF. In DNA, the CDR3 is TGCGCCAGCAGCTTGGAAGCAGCGGGGTCTACCTACGAGCAGTACTTC.

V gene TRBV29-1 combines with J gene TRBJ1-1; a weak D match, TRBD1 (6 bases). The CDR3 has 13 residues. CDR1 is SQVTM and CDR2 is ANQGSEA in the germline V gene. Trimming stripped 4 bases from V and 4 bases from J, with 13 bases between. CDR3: CSVVGVRGTEAFF. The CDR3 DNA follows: TGCAGCGTTGTCGGGGTCAGGGGCACTGAAGCTTTCTTT.

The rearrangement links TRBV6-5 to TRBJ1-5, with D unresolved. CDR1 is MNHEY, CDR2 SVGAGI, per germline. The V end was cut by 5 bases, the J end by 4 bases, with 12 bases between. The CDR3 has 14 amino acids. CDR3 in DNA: TGTGCCAGCAGTCCCTTTAATGGGAATCAGCCCCAGCATTTT. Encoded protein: CASSPFNGNQPQHF.

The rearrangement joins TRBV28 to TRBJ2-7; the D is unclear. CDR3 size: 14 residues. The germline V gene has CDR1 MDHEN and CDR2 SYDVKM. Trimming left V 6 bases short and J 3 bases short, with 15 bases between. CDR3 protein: CASSYIGPDYEQYF. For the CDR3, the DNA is TGTGCCAGCAGCTACATCGGACCGGACTACGAGCAGTACTTC.

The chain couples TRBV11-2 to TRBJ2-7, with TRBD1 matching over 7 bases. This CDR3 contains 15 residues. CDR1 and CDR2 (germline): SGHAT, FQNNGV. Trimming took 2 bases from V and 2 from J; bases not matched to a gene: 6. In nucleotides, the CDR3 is TGTGCCAGCAGCTTAACCGGGACAGATCCCTACGAGCAGTACTTC. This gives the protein CASSLTGTDPYEQYF. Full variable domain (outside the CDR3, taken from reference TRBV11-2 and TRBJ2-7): EAGVAQSPRYKIIEKRQSVAFWCNPISGHATLYWYQQILGQGPKLLIQFQNNGVVDDSQLPKDRFSAERLKGVDSTLKIQPAKLEDSAVYLCASSLTGTDPYEQYFGPGTRLTVT.

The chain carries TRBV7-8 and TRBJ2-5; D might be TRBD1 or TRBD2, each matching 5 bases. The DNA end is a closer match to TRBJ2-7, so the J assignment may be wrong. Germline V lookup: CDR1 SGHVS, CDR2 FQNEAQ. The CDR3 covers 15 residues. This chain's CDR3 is CASGDPGLSSYEQYF. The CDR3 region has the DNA TGTGCCAGCGGGGACCCGGGCTTGAGCTCCTACGAGCAGTACTTC.

The CDR3 reads CASSIGQPNNQPQHF. In DNA form, the CDR3 reads TGCGCCAGCAGCATAGGACAGCCGAACAATCAGCCCCAGCATTTT. The chain joins TRBV5-1 to TRBJ1-5; D is possibly TRBD1 (6 bases). Germline V gene data show CDR1 as SGHRS and CDR2 as YFSETQ. V lost 4 bases and J lost 3, with 14 bases in between. The CDR3 loop spans 15 amino acids.

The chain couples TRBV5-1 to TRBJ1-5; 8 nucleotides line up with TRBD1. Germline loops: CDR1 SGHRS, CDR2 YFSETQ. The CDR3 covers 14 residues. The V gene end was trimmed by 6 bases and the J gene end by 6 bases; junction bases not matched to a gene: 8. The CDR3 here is CASNRAGGRQPQHF. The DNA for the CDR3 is TGCGCCAGCAACCGGGCAGGGGGCCGTCAGCCCCAGCATTTT.

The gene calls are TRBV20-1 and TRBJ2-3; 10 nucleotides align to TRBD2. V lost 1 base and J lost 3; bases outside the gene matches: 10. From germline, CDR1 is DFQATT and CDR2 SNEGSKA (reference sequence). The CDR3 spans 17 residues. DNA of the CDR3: TGCAGTGCTAGAGTCGAGCGGGGGGGCCTAGTTACAGATACGCAGTATTTT. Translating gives CSARVERGGLVTDTQYF.